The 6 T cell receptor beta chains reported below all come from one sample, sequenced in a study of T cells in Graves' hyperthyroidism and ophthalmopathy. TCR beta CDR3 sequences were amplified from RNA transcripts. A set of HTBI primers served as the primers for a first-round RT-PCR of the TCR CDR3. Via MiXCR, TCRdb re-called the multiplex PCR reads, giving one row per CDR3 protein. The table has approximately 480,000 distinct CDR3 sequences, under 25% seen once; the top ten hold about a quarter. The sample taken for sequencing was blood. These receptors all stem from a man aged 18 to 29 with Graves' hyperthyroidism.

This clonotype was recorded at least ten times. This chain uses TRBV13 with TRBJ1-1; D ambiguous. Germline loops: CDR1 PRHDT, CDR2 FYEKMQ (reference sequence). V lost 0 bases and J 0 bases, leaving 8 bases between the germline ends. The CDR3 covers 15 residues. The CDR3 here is CASSLGQTLNTEAFF. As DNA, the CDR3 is TGTGCCAGCAGCTTAGGACAGACGTTGAACACTGAAGCTTTCTTT.

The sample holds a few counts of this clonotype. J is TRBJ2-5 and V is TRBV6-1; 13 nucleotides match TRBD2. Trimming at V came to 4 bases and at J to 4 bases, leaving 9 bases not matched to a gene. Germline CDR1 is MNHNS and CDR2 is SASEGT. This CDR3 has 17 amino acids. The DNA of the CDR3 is TGTGCCAGCAGTGTAACTAGCGGGGGGGCCGGTGGAGAGACCCAGTACTTC. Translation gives CASSVTSGGAGGETQYF.

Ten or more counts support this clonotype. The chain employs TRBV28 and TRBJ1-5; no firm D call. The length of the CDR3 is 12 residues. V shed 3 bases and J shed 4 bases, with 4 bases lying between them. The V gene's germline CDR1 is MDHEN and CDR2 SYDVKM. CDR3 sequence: CASSFVNQPQHF. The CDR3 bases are TGTGCCAGCAGTTTCGTTAATCAGCCCCAGCATTTT.

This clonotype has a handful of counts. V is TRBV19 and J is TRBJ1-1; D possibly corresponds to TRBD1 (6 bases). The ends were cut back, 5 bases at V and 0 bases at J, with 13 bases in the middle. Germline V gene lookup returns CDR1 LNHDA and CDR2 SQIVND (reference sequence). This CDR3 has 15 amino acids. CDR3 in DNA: TGTGCCAGTAGTGGATCCGGGACACTGAACACTGAAGCTTTCTTT. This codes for CASSGSGTLNTEAFF.

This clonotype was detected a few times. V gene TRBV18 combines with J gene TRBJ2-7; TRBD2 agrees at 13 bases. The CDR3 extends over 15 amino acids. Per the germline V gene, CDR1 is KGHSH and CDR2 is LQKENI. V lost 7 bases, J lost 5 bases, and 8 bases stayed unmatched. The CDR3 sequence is CASLKGTSGDHEQYF. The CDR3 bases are TGTGCCAGCTTGAAAGGGACTAGCGGGGACCACGAGCAGTACTTC.

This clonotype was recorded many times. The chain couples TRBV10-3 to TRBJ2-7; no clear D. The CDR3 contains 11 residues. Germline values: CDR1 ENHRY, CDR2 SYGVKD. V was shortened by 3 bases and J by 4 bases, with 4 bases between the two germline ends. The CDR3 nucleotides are TGTGCCATCAGTGATTTATACGAGCAGTACTTC. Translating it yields CAISDLYEQYF.